This TCR beta chain emerged from a study of radiotherapy plus CTLA-4 blockade in lung cancer. The CDR3 is 14 residues long. The germline gives CDR1 SGHTA, CDR2 FQGNSA. V gave up 2 bases and J gave up 2 bases, with 9 bases separating them. Using immunoSEQ multiplex PCR, the repertoire was profiled, and TCRdb retains in-frame clones only, with some absent. The sample includes some 78,000 clones, around 87% seen only once; the top ten take about 0.95%. This chain links TRBV7-2 with TRBJ1-1; D uncertain. This receptor was identified in a human donor with non-small cell lung cancer who had stable disease on radiotherapy plus ipilimumab. Sequenced material: peripheral blood, taken from a patient treated with radiotherapy plus ipilimumab. In nucleotides, the CDR3 is TGTGCCAGCAGCTTATCGGTCAGTAACACTGAAGCTTTCTTT. Translation: CASSLSVSNTEAFF. The full variable domain, its missing parts supplied by reference TRBV7-2 and TRBJ1-1, is GAGVSQSPSNKVTEKGKDVELRCDPISGHTALYWYRQSLGQGLEFLIYFQGNSAPDKSGLPSDRFSAERTGGSVSTLTIQRTQQEDSAVYLCASSLSVSNTEAFFGQGTRLTVV.